The clone carrying this TCR beta chain was observed many times. Its antigen remains unidentified. TCRdb re-called the 5' RACE reads through MiXCR, storing one row per CDR3 protein. This repertoire shows some 1,700,000 distinct CDR3 sequences, less than 40% found once; its top ten account for about 0.25%. Trimming took 4 bases from V and 3 from J, leaving 0 bases between them. There are 10 residues in the CDR3. Germline CDR1 is MDHEN and CDR2 is SYDVKM. The sample comes from a study of identical twins. Broader study findings: Sharing of beta out-of-frame sequences by twins showed a weaker excess.

V usage is TRBV28 and J usage is TRBJ1-1, with D hard to call. This clonotype was obtained from a newborn girl in good health. Sequenced material: cord blood. CDR3 protein: CASSYTEAFF. CDR3 bases: TGTGCCAGCAGTTACACTGAAGCTTTCTTT.